These T cell receptor beta chains were read from a single sample in a study of cytomegalovirus exposure and HLA in healthy donors. Some clones are missing from TCRdb's copy, which holds only in-frame ones; the method was immunoSEQ multiplex PCR. This table has around 200,000 clones, over 75% appearing once. Material for sequencing was PBMCs. The receptors derive from a woman between 50 and 59 years old in good health and CMV-seropositive. Both conserved end residues are trimmed from each CDR3.

V gene,J gene,CDR3 protein
TRBV4-2,TRBJ2-1,ASSQDSGGNYNGQF
TRBV5-8,TRBJ2-1,ASSSDRGSGNEQF
TRBV5-4,TRBJ2-7,ASSRTGSKDEQY
TRBV7-9,TRBJ1-2,ASSLALLHRGDGYT
TRBV7-8,TRBJ2-1,ASPPGGQRGVYNEQF
TRBV15,TRBJ2-1,ATSRDRDMMGSYNEQF
TRBV16,TRBJ1-6,ASSQLVDYSYNSPLH
TRBV6-5,TRBJ2-7,ACRRDSLSYEQY
TRBV18,TRBJ2-1,ASSPSGAGSYNEQF
TRBV6-4,TRBJ2-3,ASSGLAGSTDTQY
TRBV7-8,TRBJ1-2,ASSYGQDYGYT
TRBV4-1,TRBJ1-4,ASSQESRPGEKLF
TRBV6-4,TRBJ2-3,ASSEAGGTDTQY
TRBV18,TRBJ1-2,ASSPSGTFDGYT
TRBV5-1,TRBJ2-2,ASSLTSGTGELF
TRBV5-1,TRBJ1-1,ASSQQTNTEAF
TRBV6-5,TRBJ1-2,ASRLMTGGLSGYT
TRBV2,TRBJ1-6,ASRAQVLYNSPLH
TRBV19,TRBJ1-1,ASSEGVMNTEAF
TRBV6-1,TRBJ1-4,ATETGFGREKLF
TRBV2,TRBJ1-4,ASSPQGVGEKLF
TRBV19,TRBJ2-3,ASSAQGTDTQY
TRBV7-8,TRBJ1-5,ASSLSTGQQPQH
TRBV19,TRBJ1-3,ASSMVASSGNTIY
TRBV7-2,TRBJ1-6,ASSLAGQYNSPLH
TRBV7-9,TRBJ1-5,ASSQEGNSNQPQH
TRBV5-5,TRBJ1-1,ASSLPDSNTEAF
TRBV5-1,TRBJ2-7,ASSGRGGESGTYEQY
TRBV6-5,TRBJ2-7,ASSYTGRGDEQY
TRBV9,TRBJ2-7,ASSPNSELYEQY
TRBV13,TRBJ2-3,ASSAGLLADTQY
TRBV27,TRBJ2-2,ASSIWTGNTGELF
TRBV14,TRBJ2-4,ASSHLSGGIKNIQY
TRBV18,TRBJ2-5,ASSREDETQY
TRBV6-1,TRBJ1-4,ASGTGARVPEKLF
TRBV11-3,TRBJ2-5,ASSLHSGTQY
TRBV6-6,TRBJ2-7,ASSYRDYEQY
TRBV19,TRBJ2-2,ASSLQAGELF
TRBV19,TRBJ2-3,ASTYTSGVSTDTQY